This T cell receptor (beta chain) was observed in a study of T cells in Graves' hyperthyroidism and ophthalmopathy. Germline CDR1 is SGHTS and CDR2 is YDEGEE. The CDR3 is made up of 16 amino acids. V was cut by 3 bases and J by 3 bases, with 18 bases left in between. Amplification targeted TCR beta CDR3 regions from RNA transcripts. The HTBI primer set drove a first-round RT-PCR of the TCR CDR3. Each CDR3 protein is one row after TCRdb ran MiXCR on the multiplex PCR reads. Among about 180,000 distinct CDR3 sequences, about 17% were seen once, and the ten largest hold 25% to 35%. The study left out patients who had uncontrolled infection, other autoimmune disease, pregnancy or lactation. This clonotype was picked up many times.

Specimen: blood. This TCR derives from a woman aged 50 to 60 with Graves' hyperthyroidism. The chain uses TRBV5-8 and TRBJ2-5; D may correspond to TRBD1 or TRBD2 (6 bases each). CDR3 loop: CASSSPRGLLEETQYF. In DNA, the CDR3 is TGTGCCAGCAGCTCCCCCCGGGGGCTCCTGGAAGAGACCCAGTACTTC.